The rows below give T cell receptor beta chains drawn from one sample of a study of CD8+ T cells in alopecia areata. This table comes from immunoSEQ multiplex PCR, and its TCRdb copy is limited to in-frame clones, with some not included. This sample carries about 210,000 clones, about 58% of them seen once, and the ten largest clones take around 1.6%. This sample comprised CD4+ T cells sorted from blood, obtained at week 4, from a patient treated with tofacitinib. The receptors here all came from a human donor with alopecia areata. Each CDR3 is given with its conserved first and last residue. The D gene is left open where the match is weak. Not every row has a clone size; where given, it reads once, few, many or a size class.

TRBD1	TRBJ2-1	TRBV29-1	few	TGCAGCGTTGAAGACCGGGACAGGGGCCACAATGAGCAGTTCTTC	CSVEDRDRGHNEQFF
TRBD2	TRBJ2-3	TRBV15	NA	TGTGCCACCAGCAGAGAGGCTAGCGGGGTTATCAATACGCAGTATTTT	CATSREASGVINTQYF
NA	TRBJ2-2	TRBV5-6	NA	TGTGCCAGCAGCTTGGTAGGTCCGACCGGGGAGCTGTTTTTT	CASSLVGPTGELFF
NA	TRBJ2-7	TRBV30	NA	TGTGCCTGGAGTTTGATCTCGCGAGGGGAAGACTACGAGCAGTACTTC	CAWSLISRGEDYEQYF
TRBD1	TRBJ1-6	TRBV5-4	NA	TGTGCCAGCAGATCTACCGGGACAGATAATTCACCCCTCCACTTT	CASRSTGTDNSPLHF
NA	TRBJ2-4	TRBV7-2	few	TGTGCCAGCAGCCCACCAGGGTACATTCAGTACTTC	CASSPPGYIQYF
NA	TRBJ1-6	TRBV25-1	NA	TGTGCCAGCAGTGATCCGGACCCCTATTCACCCCTCCACTTT	CASSDPDPYSPLHF
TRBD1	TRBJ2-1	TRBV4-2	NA	TGTGCCAGCAGCCAAGAAGTTGGGACAGGGACGAACAATGAGCAGTTCTTC	CASSQEVGTGTNNEQFF
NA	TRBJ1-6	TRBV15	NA	TGTGCCACCAGCAGAGGCCATCAGAGCTCCTATAATTCACCCCTCCACTTT	CATSRGHQSSYNSPLHF
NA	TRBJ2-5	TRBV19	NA	TGTGCCAGTAGCGAATCAGGGCTCCGGGAGACCCAGTACTTC	CASSESGLRETQYF
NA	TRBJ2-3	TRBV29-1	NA	TGCAGCGGTAGATACGTCGGGTCAGATACGCAGTATTTT	CSGRYVGSDTQYF
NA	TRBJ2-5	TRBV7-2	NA	TGTGCCAGCAGCTTAGGGGGTGTTGGAGAGACCCAGTACTTC	CASSLGGVGETQYF
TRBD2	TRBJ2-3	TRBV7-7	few	TGTGCCAGCAGCGAGGGACTAGCGGAGACAGATACGCAGTATTTT	CASSEGLAETDTQYF
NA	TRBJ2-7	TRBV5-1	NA	TGCGCCAGCAAGGGGGAAGCTACCTACGAGCAGTACTTC	CASKGEATYEQYF
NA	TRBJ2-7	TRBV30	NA	TGTGCCTGGAGGTCACGTCGGCAGTACTTC	CAWRSRRQYF
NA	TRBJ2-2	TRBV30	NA	TGTGCCTGGAAGCCACGGGGATTCGCGAACACCGGGGAGCTGTTTTTT	CAWKPRGFANTGELFF
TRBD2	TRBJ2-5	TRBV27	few	TGTGCCAGCAGTTTATACGGGGGGGCTCCTTGGTACTTC	CASSLYGGAPWYF
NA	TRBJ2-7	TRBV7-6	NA	TGTGCCAGCAGCCCTCGGGGGCTCTCCTACGAGCAGTACTTC	CASSPRGLSYEQYF
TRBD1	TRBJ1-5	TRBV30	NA	TGTGCCTGGAGTGACAGGGGAACGAGCAATCAGCCCCAGCATTTT	CAWSDRGTSNQPQHF
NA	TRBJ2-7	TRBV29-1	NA	TGCAGCGTTAGCGGGACAGCCGGGTCCTACGAGCAGTACTTC	CSVSGTAGSYEQYF
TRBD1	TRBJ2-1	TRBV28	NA	TGTGCCAGCAGTTCCCACAGGGGGCAATACAATGAGCAGTTCTTC	CASSSHRGQYNEQFF
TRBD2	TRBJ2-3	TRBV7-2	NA	TGTGCCAGCAGCGGTAGCGGGGTGGGAGATACGCAGTATTTT	CASSGSGVGDTQYF
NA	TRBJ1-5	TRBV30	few	TGTGCCTGGAGTCTCGAGGGGGATCAGCCCCAGCATTTT	CAWSLEGDQPQHF
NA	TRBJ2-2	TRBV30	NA	TGTGCCTGGAGTGTTTCAGGGACCGGGGAGCTGTTTTTT	CAWSVSGTGELFF
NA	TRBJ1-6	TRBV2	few	TGTGCCAGCAGCATTGGGCGGAGGGATTCACCCCTCCACTTT	CASSIGRRDSPLHF
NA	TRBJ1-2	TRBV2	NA	TGTGCCAGGAACCGGGACCCCACTGGCGGCTACACCTTC	CARNRDPTGGYTF
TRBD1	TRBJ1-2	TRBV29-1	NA	TGCAGCGTTGGGACAGGGACGCCAGGGGAAGGCTACACCTTC	CSVGTGTPGEGYTF
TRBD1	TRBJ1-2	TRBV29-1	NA	TGCAGCGTCGAGGGGGCGCGAAGCTATGGCTACACCTTC	CSVEGARSYGYTF
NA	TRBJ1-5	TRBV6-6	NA	TGTGCCACCTTCGGAGGTTCTCAGCCCCAGCATTTT	CATFGGSQPQHF
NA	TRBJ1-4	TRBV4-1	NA	TGCGCCAGCAGCCAAGAGGAAAGGGGCGCCAAGAAAGAAAAACTGTTTTTT	CASSQEERGAKKEKLFF
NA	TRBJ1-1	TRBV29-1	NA	TGCAGCGCTATATTGCAGATGAACACTGAAGCTTTCTTT	CSAILQMNTEAFF
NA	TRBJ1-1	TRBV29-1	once	TGCAGCGTTGAGATTACAGGTAGAACTGAAGCTTTCTTT	CSVEITGRTEAFF
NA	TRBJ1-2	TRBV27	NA	TGTGCCAGCAGTTTACGAGGGGCCGATGGCTACACCTTC	CASSLRGADGYTF
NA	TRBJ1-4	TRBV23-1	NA	TGCGCCAGCAGTCCTAATCAGGGAAAAGACGAAAAACTGTTTTTT	CASSPNQGKDEKLFF
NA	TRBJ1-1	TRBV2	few	TGTGCCAGCATTATTCAGGGGCGGACCACTGAAGCTTTCTTT	CASIIQGRTTEAFF
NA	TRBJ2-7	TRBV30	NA	TGTGCCTTTCAATTTGGGCACGCCTACGAGCAGTACTTC	CAFQFGHAYEQYF
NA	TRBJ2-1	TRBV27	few	TGTGCCAGCAGTTTGAGGCGCGATGAGCAGTTCTTC	CASSLRRDEQFF
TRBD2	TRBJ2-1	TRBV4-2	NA	TGTGCCAGCAGCCAAGGGGGGGGGACTAGTGTAGATGAGCAGTTCTTC	CASSQGGGTSVDEQFF
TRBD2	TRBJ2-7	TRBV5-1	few	TGCGCCAGCAGCTTGCGGACTAGTCCCGAGCAGTACTTC	CASSLRTSPEQYF
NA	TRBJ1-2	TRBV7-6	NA	TGTGCCATCAAAAGACTCACGGATGGCTACACCTTC	CAIKRLTDGYTF
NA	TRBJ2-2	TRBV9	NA	TGTGCCAGCAGCGTAGTGGGCACGAACACCGGGGAGCTGTTTTTT	CASSVVGTNTGELFF
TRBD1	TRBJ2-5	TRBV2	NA	TGTGCCAGCAGCGACAGGGGAGGAAGAGGAGAGACCCAGTACTTC	CASSDRGGRGETQYF
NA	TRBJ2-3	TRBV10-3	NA	TGTGCCATCAGTGAGTCGGCCCTCACAGATACGCAGTATTTT	CAISESALTDTQYF
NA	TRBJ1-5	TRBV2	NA	TGTGCCAGCAGTGAACCCCCGGGACTGAATCAGCCCCAGCATTTT	CASSEPPGLNQPQHF
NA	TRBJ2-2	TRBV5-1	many	TGCGCCAGCAGCTTGGGGCTACTAATTAACACCGGGGAGCTGTTTTTT	CASSLGLLINTGELFF
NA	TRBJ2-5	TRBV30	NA	TGTGCCTGGTGGGGCGGGGAGACCCAGTACTTC	CAWWGGETQYF
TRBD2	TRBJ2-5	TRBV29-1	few	TGCAGCGTTGAAGATGTTCGCCGGGGGGGCATTGAGACCCAGTACTTC	CSVEDVRRGGIETQYF
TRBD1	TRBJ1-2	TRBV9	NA	TGTGCCAGCAGTGGGACAGGTGGCGGCTACACCTTC	CASSGTGGGYTF
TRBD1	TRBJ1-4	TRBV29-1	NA	TGCAGCGCGGGACAGGGAGGAGAAAAACTGTTTTTT	CSAGQGGEKLFF
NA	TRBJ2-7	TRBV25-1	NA	TGTGCCAGCAGTGATACGGGGTCCCTTACGTACGAGCAGTACTTC	CASSDTGSLTYEQYF
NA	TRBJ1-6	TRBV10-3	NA	TGTGCCATCAGTGAGTTAGGCGGGGAAAATTCACCCCTCCACTTT	CAISELGGENSPLHF
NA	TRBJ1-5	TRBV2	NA	TGTGCCAGCAGTGTCATATTCGATGGCAATCAGCCCCAGCATTTT	CASSVIFDGNQPQHF
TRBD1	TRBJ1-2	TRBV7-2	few	TGTGCCAGCAGCTTCGGACAGGGCTCTAACTATGGCTACACCTTC	CASSFGQGSNYGYTF
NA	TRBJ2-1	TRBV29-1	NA	TGCAGCGTTGAAGGTCTAGCATACAATGAGCAGTTCTTC	CSVEGLAYNEQFF
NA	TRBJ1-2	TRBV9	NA	TGTGCCAGCAGCGACGACTATGGCTACACCTTC	CASSDDYGYTF
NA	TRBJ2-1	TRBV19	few	TGTGCCAGTACCACATCCGGGATAGGATACAATGAGCAGTTCTTC	CASTTSGIGYNEQFF
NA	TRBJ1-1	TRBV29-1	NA	TGCAGCACCTCAATCGGAGGAGCGAACACTGAAGCTTTCTTT	CSTSIGGANTEAFF